One T cell receptor beta chain is described in this entry. The data belong to a study of blood T cell repertoires in COVID-19. Germline lookup yields CDR1 SGHTS and CDR2 YDEGEE. The length of the CDR3 is 15 residues. V lost 5 bases to trimming and J lost 4 bases; unmatched junction nucleotides: 8. The table came from immunoSEQ multiplex PCR; TCRdb's copy has only in-frame clones and leaves some out. The sample has 200,000 to 250,000 clones, 90% seen once. All exposed participants met a person with COVID-19 within 2 weeks before entering the study. The chain employs TRBV5-8 and TRBJ1-1; 10 nucleotides match TRBD1. The sequenced sample consisted of PBMCs or T cells enriched from blood (not recorded which). The source is a man younger than 45 who had been exposed to COVID-19. CDR3 in DNA: TGTGCCAGCAGTGACAGGGGGCGTTTGGGCACTGAAGCTTTCTTT. Its translation is CASSDRGRLGTEAFF. The entire variable domain, with the rest obtained from reference TRBV5-8 and TRBJ1-1, is as follows: EAGVTQSPTHLIKTRGQQATLRCSPISGHTSVYWYQQALGLGLQFLLWYDEGEERNRGNFPPRFSGRQFPNYSSELNVNALELEDSALYLCASSDRGRLGTEAFFGQGTRLTVV.